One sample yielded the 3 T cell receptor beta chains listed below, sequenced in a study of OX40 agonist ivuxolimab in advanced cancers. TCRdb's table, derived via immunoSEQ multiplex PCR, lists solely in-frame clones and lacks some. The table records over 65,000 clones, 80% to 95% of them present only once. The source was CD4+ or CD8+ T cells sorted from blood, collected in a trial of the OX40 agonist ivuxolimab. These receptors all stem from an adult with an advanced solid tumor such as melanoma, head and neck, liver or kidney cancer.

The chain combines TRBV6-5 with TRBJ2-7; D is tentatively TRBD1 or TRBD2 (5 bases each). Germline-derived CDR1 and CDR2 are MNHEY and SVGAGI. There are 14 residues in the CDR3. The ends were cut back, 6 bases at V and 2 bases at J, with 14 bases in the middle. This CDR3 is CASSEIGTPYEQYF. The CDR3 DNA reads TGTGCCAGCAGCGAAATCGGGACCCCCTACGAGCAGTACTTC.

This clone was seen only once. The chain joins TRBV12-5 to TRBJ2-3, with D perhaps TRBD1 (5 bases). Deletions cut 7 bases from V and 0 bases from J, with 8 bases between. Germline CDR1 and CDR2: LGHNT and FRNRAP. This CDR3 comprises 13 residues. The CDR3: CASDHRSTDTQYF. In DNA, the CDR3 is TGTGCTAGTGACCACAGGAGCACAGATACGCAGTATTTT.

DNA of the CDR3: TGTGCCAGCAGCTGGGGCGGGGCGAACACCGGGGAGCTGTTTTTT. Its protein is CASSWGGANTGELFF. This chain links TRBV11-3 with TRBJ2-2; D possibly corresponds to TRBD2 (6 bases). Germline assignment: CDR1 SGHNT and CDR2 YENEEA. Trimming stripped 4 bases from V and 0 bases from J, with 9 bases between. The CDR3 loop spans 15 amino acids.